This record concerns one TCR beta chain sequence. It has no known antigen specificity. It has no much larger one-base neighbor in the sample; base qualities were not kept. Donors were healthy HIV-negative adults with no recently reported acute infections or vaccinations. Every donor was a Caucasian adult residing in Nashville, Tennessee, USA. In the unsorted samples, some 100 million PBMCs were counted, and genomic DNA was extracted using the QIAamp DNA Blood Mini kit. Blood was obtained by leukapheresis, after which PBMCs were separated by Ficoll-Histopaque density gradient centrifugation and cryopreserved in liquid nitrogen vapor phase. This sample is part of a study of shared clonotypes between healthy human individuals (TCRdb year 2020). Regarding the research as a whole: A couple of women and a few men aged 18 to 49 years were included in the cohort. Different laboratories and diverse techniques were used to prepare libraries and sequence TCR repertoires, to increase sequencing depth and limit assay-specific biases. To estimate repertoire size and how much clonotype sharing occurs between individuals, the study deeply sequenced the blood TCR repertoires of several healthy adults. Per donor, leukapheresis produced somewhere between about 0.85 and 10 billion PBMCs.

Using the deep immunoSEQ assay, TCR CDR3 regions were amplified from genomic DNA by multiplex PCR. Extracted genomic DNA from each cell subset was distributed evenly across all wells of several immunoSEQ 96-well plates, and each plate was treated as a replicate. For unsorted PBMC, each replicate PCR was loaded with about 300 ng genomic DNA, equivalent to about 30,000 T cell genomes. Ten immunoSEQ deep assay plates were used to sequence unsorted PBMC genomic DNA. Purified libraries were quantified with a Qubit 3.0 fluorometer, sized on a Bioanalyzer 2100, and re-quantified with the KAPA Library Quantification kit. Each immunoSEQ 96-well plate was sequenced on its own single-read 150-cycle Illumina NextSeq 550 flow cell. Per the authors' processing: Because the immunoSEQ output included only junctional sequences and no quality scores, the filtering could not be the same as the filtering used for full-length reads. Sequences were annotated with PyIR, a Python wrapper for IgBLAST v1.9, and V/J genes and CDR3 were assigned using IMGT germline references. Any read was removed if the V/J assignment was weak (E-value above 1e-6), the CDR3 was missing, or the read contained stop codons, out-of-frame junctions, or ambiguous translated residues. V3J clonotypes were defined as sequences sharing the same inferred V gene, J gene, and CDR3 amino acid sequence. Percentage overlap between repertoires was calculated by dividing the number of shared unique clonotypes by the size of the smaller repertoire. Three approaches were used to assess repertoire richness: RTK rarefaction, the Chao1 estimator, and Recon v2.1 estimates of unobserved clonotypes. Drawn from immuneACCESS, this table holds only the in-frame rearrangements with V and J called that TCRdb kept. Clones are partly lost; checked studies trace under half to an unresolved V gene and leave the rest unexplained. The DNA was the basis for D and trimming; V, J and clone size are from that table. The sample yields approximately 470,000 clones; roughly 80% were counted once. The ten top clones hold approximately 12% of the sample.

The full study reports these points: Pairwise subsampling led to the expectation that sequencing depth would affect the degree of clonotype sharing among donors. Only blood was sampled, and tissue TCR repertoires likely differ from those in blood. The small number of donors limited the genetic and exposure-history diversity represented.

At the junction V is shortened by 1 base and J by 0 bases, with 4 bases in between. From the cysteine through the phenylalanine, the CDR3 covers 13 amino acids. Only the CDR3 region is kept as DNA, spanning 39 bases read in frame from base 1. CDR1 and CDR2, looked up from the germline V gene, are SGDLS and YYNGEE. Sample: PBMCs. The source is a woman aged 35 to 49 in good health. Some clones in this sample may be carry-over from other donors' samples. This receptor chain uses TRBV9 and TRBJ1-1; a confident D gene designation cannot be given. CDR3 sequence: CASSVLVNTEAFF. The bases read TGTGCCAGCAGCGTATTGGTGAACACTGAAGCTTTCTTT. With all but the CDR3 taken from the reference TRBV9 and TRBJ1-1 genes, the full variable domain is: DSGVTQTPKHLITATGQRVTLRCSPRSGDLSVYWYQQSLDQGLQFLIQYYNGEERAKGNILERFSAQQFPDLHSELNLSSLELGDSALYFCASSVLVNTEAFFGQGTRLTVV.